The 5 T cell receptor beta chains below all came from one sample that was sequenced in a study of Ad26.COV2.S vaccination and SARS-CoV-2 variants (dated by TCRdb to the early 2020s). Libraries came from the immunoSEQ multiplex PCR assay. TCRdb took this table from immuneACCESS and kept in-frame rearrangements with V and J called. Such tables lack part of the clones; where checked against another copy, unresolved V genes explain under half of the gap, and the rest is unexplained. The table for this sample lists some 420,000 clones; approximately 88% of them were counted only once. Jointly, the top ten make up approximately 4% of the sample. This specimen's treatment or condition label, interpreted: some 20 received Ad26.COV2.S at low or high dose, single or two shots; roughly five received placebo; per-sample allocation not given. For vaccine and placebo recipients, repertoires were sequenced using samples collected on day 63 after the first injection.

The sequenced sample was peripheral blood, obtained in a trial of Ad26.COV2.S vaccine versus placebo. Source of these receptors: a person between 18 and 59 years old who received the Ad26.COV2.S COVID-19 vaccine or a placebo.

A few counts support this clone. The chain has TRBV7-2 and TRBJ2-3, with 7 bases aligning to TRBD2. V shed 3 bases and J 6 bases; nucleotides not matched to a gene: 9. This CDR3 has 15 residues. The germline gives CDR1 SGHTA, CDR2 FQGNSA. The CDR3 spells CASSLNRGETDTQYF. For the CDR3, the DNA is TGTGCCAGCAGCTTGAATCGGGGGGAAACGGATACGCAGTATTTT.

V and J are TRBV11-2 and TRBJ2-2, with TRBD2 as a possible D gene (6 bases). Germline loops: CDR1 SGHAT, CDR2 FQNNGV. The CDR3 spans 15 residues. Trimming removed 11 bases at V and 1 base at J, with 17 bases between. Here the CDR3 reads CAVHRGTRNTGELFF. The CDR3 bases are TGTGCCGTTCACCGGGGGACTCGGAACACCGGGGAGCTGTTTTTT.

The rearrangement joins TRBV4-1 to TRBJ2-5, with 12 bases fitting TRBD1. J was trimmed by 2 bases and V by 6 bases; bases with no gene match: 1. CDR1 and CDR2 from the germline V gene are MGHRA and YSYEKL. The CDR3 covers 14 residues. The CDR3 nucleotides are TGCGCCAGCAGGGGACAGGGGGCTCAAGAGACCCAGTACTTC. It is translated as CASRGQGAQETQYF.

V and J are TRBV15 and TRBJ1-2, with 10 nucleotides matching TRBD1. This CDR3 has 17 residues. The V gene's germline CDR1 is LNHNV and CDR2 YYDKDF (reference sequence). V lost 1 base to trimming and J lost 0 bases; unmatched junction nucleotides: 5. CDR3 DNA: TGTGCCACCAGCAGAGGGGGACAGGGGACATCTAACTATGGCTACACCTTC. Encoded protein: CATSRGGQGTSNYGYTF.

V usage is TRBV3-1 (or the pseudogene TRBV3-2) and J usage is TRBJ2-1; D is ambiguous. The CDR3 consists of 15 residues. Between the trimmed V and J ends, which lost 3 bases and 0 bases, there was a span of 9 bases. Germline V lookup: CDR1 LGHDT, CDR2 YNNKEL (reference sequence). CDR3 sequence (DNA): TGTGCCAGCAGCCAGACACCCTCCTCCTACAATGAGCAGTTCTTC. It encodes CASSQTPSSYNEQFF.